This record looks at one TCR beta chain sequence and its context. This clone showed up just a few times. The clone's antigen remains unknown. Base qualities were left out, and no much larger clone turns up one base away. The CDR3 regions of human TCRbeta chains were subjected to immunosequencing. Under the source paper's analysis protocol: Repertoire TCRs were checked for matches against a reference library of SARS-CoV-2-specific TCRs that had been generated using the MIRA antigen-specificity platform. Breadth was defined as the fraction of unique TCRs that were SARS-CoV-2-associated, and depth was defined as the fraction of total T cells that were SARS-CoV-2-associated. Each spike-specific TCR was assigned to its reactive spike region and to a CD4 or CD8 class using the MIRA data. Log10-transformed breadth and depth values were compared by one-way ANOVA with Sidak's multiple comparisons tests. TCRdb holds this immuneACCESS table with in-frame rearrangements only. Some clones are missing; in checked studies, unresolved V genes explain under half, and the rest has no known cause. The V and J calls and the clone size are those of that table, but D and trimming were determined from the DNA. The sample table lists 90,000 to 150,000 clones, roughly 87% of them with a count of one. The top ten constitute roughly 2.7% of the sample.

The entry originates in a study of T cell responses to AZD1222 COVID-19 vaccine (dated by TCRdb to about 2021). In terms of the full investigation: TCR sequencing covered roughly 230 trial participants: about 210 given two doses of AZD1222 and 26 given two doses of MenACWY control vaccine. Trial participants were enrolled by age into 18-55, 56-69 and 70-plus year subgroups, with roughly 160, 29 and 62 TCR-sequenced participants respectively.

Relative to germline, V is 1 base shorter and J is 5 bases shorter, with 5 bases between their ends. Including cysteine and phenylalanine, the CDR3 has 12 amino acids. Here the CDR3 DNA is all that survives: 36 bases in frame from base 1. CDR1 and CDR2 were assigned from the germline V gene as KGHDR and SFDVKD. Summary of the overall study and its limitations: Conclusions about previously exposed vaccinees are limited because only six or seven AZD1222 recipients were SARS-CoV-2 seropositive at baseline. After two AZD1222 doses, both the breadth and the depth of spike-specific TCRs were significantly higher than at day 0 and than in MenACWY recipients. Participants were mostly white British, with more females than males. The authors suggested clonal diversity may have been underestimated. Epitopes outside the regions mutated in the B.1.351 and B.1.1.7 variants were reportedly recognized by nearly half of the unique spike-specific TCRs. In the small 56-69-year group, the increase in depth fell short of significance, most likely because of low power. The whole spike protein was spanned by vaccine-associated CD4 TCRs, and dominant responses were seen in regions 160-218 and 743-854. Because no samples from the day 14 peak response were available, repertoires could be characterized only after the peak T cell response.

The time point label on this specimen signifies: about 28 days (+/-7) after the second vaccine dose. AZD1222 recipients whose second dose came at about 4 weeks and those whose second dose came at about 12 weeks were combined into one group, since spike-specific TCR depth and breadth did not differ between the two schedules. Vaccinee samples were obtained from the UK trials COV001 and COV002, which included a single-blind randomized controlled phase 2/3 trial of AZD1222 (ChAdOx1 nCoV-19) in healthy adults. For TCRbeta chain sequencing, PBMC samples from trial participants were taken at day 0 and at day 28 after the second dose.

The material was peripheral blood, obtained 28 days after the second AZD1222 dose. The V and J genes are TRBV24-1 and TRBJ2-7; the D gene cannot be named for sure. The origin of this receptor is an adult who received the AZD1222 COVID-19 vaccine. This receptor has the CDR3 CATSDFGHEQYF. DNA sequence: TGTGCCACCAGTGATTTTGGACACGAGCAGTACTTC.